Listed below are T cell receptor beta chains from one sample, sequenced in a study of cytomegalovirus exposure and HLA in healthy donors. Using immunoSEQ multiplex PCR, the repertoire was profiled, and TCRdb retains in-frame clones only, with some absent. The sample includes under 150,000 clones, over 70% seen only once; the top ten take approximately 1.6%. The sample comprised PBMCs. The receptors shown here come from a woman aged 18-29 years in good health and CMV-seronegative. Each CDR3 is given with its conserved first and last residue. D genes are given only for firm matches. Clone size, where shown, is once, few, many, or a class for clones that have expanded.

CDR3nt	CDR3aa	d_gene	v_gene	abundance	j_gene
TGCGCCAGCAGCCCCCTCGGTAGCAGATACACAGATACGCAGTATTTT	CASSPLGSRYTDTQYF	-	TRBV5-1	-	TRBJ2-3
TGTGCCAGCAGTGATCAAGGAAGAGGGGAGACCCAGTACTTC	CASSDQGRGETQYF	-	TRBV25-1	-	TRBJ2-5
TGTGCCAGCAGCCCACACCGGGACAGGGGATCCTACGAGCAGTACTTC	CASSPHRDRGSYEQYF	TRBD1	TRBV7-6	-	TRBJ2-7
TGTGCCAGCAGGGGCTCCTCGGCGAACACTGAAGCTTTCTTT	CASRGSSANTEAFF	-	TRBV6-4	-	TRBJ1-1
TGTGCCAGCAGCCCCCGGACTGGGAACAATGAGCAGTTCTTC	CASSPRTGNNEQFF	-	TRBV9	once	TRBJ2-1
TGTGCCAGCAGCCCGGCGGCTAGCGGGAGGGCGCTCGCCGAGCAGTACTTC	CASSPAASGRALAEQYF	TRBD2	TRBV5-4	-	TRBJ2-7
TGCGCCAGCAATCGGGGGGCGAACACCGGGGAGCTGTTTTTT	CASNRGANTGELFF	TRBD2	TRBV10-2	-	TRBJ2-2
TGTGCCAGCAGCTTTGGGCTAGCGGGAGATGAGACAGATACGCAGTATTTT	CASSFGLAGDETDTQYF	TRBD2	TRBV7-8	few	TRBJ2-3
TGTGCTAGTGGTCCCGGGACAGCTAACACCGGGGAGCTGTTTTTT	CASGPGTANTGELFF	TRBD1	TRBV12-5	once	TRBJ2-2
TGCGCCAGCAGCCATGGGACAGCCTTGAACACTGAAGCTTTCTTT	CASSHGTALNTEAFF	TRBD1	TRBV4-1	few	TRBJ1-1
TGTGCCAGCATAGGACTTCCCATGCAGGACATTCAGTACTTC	CASIGLPMQDIQYF	-	TRBV6-1	few	TRBJ2-4
TGTGCTAGTGGTTTGATAACTTCCGAGACAGGGGTAAGATACGAGCAGTACTTC	CASGLITSETGVRYEQYF	TRBD1	TRBV12-5	once	TRBJ2-7
TGTGCCTGGGGGCCGGGACTGGGAACTCAGCCCCAGCATTTT	CAWGPGLGTQPQHF	-	TRBV30	-	TRBJ1-5
TGCGCCAGCAGCCAAGACCCGAGGCTATCCCCATATACCGGGGAGCTGTTTTTT	CASSQDPRLSPYTGELFF	-	TRBV4-1	-	TRBJ2-2
TGCGCCAGCAGCGCGCAGGGGGCGCGCCAAGAGACCCAGTACTTC	CASSAQGARQETQYF	TRBD1	TRBV5-1	-	TRBJ2-5
TGTGCCAGCAGCTTATTCCGGGACAGGGGGCTAGAGACCCAGTACTTC	CASSLFRDRGLETQYF	TRBD1	TRBV7-7	-	TRBJ2-5
TGCGCCAGCAGCTTGGCGACAGGGGACACCGGGGAGCTGTTTTTT	CASSLATGDTGELFF	TRBD1	TRBV5-1	-	TRBJ2-2
TGTGCCAGCAGCGTAGGCGGGAGAAACAATGAGCAGTTCTTC	CASSVGGRNNEQFF	TRBD2	TRBV9	-	TRBJ2-1
TGTGCCAGCAGTGAGCCCGAGGGCAGGAGATTCACAGATACGCAGTATTTT	CASSEPEGRRFTDTQYF	-	TRBV6-1	once	TRBJ2-3
TGCGCCAGCCACTTAGATCCCAGCCAGGCCTACGAGCAGTACTTC	CASHLDPSQAYEQYF	-	TRBV5-1	-	TRBJ2-7
TGTGCCAGCACAGGGCGCTACAATGAGCAGTTCTTC	CASTGRYNEQFF	-	TRBV7-9	-	TRBJ2-1
TGCGCCAGCAGCCCTTCCCAGGGCACTGAAGCTTTCTTT	CASSPSQGTEAFF	-	TRBV4-1	-	TRBJ1-1
TGTGCCAGCAGTTTTAGTTGGGGGGGGGAGCAGTACTTC	CASSFSWGGEQYF	TRBD2	TRBV27	-	TRBJ2-7
TGTGCCAGCTCAGCACAGCTACCGGGAGCCCTGCTACTCAATGAGCAGTTCTTC	CASSAQLPGALLLNEQFF	-	TRBV18	once	TRBJ2-1
TGTGCCAGTAGTATACGAGGGAGGACTAATGAAAAACTGTTTTTT	CASSIRGRTNEKLFF	-	TRBV19	-	TRBJ1-4
TGCAGCGTTGGGCCCGATACGAACCCCAACGAGCAGTTCTTC	CSVGPDTNPNEQFF	-	TRBV29-1	-	TRBJ2-1
TGTGCTAGTGGCCTACCCGCCCTCTACGAGCAGTACTTC	CASGLPALYEQYF	-	TRBV12-5	-	TRBJ2-7
TGTGCCAGCATAGGCGGTTACAATGAGCAGTTCTTC	CASIGGYNEQFF	-	TRBV2	-	TRBJ2-1
TGTGCCAGCAGGCCGACAAGTAGAGAGACCCAGTACTTC	CASRPTSRETQYF	-	TRBV2	-	TRBJ2-5
TGTGCCAGTAGTTCCACGGGACAGCGTGGCGGCTACACCTTC	CASSSTGQRGGYTF	TRBD1	TRBV19	-	TRBJ1-2
TGTGCCAGCAGCGTCGGACAGGGCCTCTCCTACGAGCAGTACTTC	CASSVGQGLSYEQYF	TRBD1	TRBV2	-	TRBJ2-7
TGCGCCAGCAGCTTGGGAAATACCGGGAGCTCCTACAATGAGCAGTTCTTC	CASSLGNTGSSYNEQFF	-	TRBV5-1	-	TRBJ2-1
TGTGCCAGCAGTCTACAGAGCTCTGGAAACACCATATATTTT	CASSLQSSGNTIYF	-	TRBV5-4	-	TRBJ1-3
TGTGCCAGCAGCTTAAACACAGACTACAATGAGCAGTTCTTC	CASSLNTDYNEQFF	-	TRBV11-2	-	TRBJ2-1
TGTGCCAGCAGTGAGGCAGGGATGGGATCTTTCTTT	CASSEAGMGSFF	-	TRBV25-1	-	TRBJ1-1
TGTGCCAGCCCCTCTGGGAGGGGAGTAGGCGATGAGCAGTTCTTC	CASPSGRGVGDEQFF	TRBD2	TRBV5-4	-	TRBJ2-1
TGTGCCAGCTCGCTTCGACTCAACCCAGATACGCAGTATTTT	CASSLRLNPDTQYF	-	TRBV18	-	TRBJ2-3
TGTGCCAGCCGAACTGGCGGGGAAAACACTGAAGCTTTCTTT	CASRTGGENTEAFF	-	TRBV6-5	-	TRBJ1-1
TGCGCCAGCAGCCAAGCTCAACGAGGGAAATTCTACAATGAGCAGTTCTTC	CASSQAQRGKFYNEQFF	-	TRBV4-1	-	TRBJ2-1
TGTGCCAGCAGCTTAATGGCCCGCCTGGAGGCGGACTATGGCTACACCTTC	CASSLMARLEADYGYTF	-	TRBV7-6	-	TRBJ1-2
TGTGCCAGCAGTGAATTGACTAGCGGGACGACCGGGGAGCTGTTTTTT	CASSELTSGTTGELFF	TRBD2	TRBV2	-	TRBJ2-2
TGTGCCAGCCGTCTATCAGGCTTCACAGATACGCAGTATTTT	CASRLSGFTDTQYF	-	TRBV6-1	-	TRBJ2-3
TGTGCCTGGAGGGCTCCCGGACAGGCCCGAGAGACCCAGTACTTC	CAWRAPGQARETQYF	TRBD1	TRBV30	-	TRBJ2-5
TGCGCCAGCAGCTTGTCGAACAGCCCAAACTATGGCTACACCTTC	CASSLSNSPNYGYTF	-	TRBV5-1	few	TRBJ1-2
TGTGCCAGCAGCTTGGGGGGGGGCAGGTATAGCAATCAGCCCCAGCATTTT	CASSLGGGRYSNQPQHF	-	TRBV5-6	-	TRBJ1-5
TGTGCCAGCAGCCAGGTATACCTCAGGGGGCGCGCGGGTGAAGCTTTCTTT	CASSQVYLRGRAGEAFF	TRBD1	TRBV4-2	-	TRBJ1-1
TGTGCCAATAGTCCTCCTTTGGCGGGGGAAGCGCGCACAGATACGCAGTATTTT	CANSPPLAGEARTDTQYF	TRBD2	TRBV19	-	TRBJ2-3
TGTGCCAGCAGTTTCCTCAGCGGGACAGGGATAAATGGCTACACCTTC	CASSFLSGTGINGYTF	TRBD1	TRBV27	once	TRBJ1-2
TGTGCCAGCAGTGCTTGGACAGTTGAAGCTTTCTTT	CASSAWTVEAFF	-	TRBV6-1	-	TRBJ1-1
TGCGCCAGCAGCCAAGAAGTCTCGGGGGTCACTGAAGCTTTCTTT	CASSQEVSGVTEAFF	-	TRBV4-1	-	TRBJ1-1
TGCGCCAGCAGCCCCATAGGAGGGCGGGGGCTCTCCTACGAGCAGTACTTC	CASSPIGGRGLSYEQYF	-	TRBV5-1	-	TRBJ2-7
TGTGCCAGCAGCCGCCAGGGGTCGACCTCTGGAAACACCATATATTTT	CASSRQGSTSGNTIYF	-	TRBV7-6	-	TRBJ1-3
TGTGCCAGCTCACCTCCGGGGGTAACCTACAATGAGCAGTTCTTC	CASSPPGVTYNEQFF	-	TRBV18	-	TRBJ2-1
TGCGCCAGCAGCCTGGACAGGAACACTGAAGCTTTCTTT	CASSLDRNTEAFF	-	TRBV5-1	-	TRBJ1-1
TGTGCCAGCAGGAACCGACAGGGCGTACAGACCCAGTACTTC	CASRNRQGVQTQYF	TRBD1	TRBV6-1	-	TRBJ2-5
TGTGCCAGCAGTGCGGTCTGGAACACCGGGGAGCTGTTTTTT	CASSAVWNTGELFF	-	TRBV6-4	once	TRBJ2-2
TGTGCCAGCGGGGCCTTCTACGAGCAGTACTTC	CASGAFYEQYF	-	TRBV6-1	once	TRBJ2-7